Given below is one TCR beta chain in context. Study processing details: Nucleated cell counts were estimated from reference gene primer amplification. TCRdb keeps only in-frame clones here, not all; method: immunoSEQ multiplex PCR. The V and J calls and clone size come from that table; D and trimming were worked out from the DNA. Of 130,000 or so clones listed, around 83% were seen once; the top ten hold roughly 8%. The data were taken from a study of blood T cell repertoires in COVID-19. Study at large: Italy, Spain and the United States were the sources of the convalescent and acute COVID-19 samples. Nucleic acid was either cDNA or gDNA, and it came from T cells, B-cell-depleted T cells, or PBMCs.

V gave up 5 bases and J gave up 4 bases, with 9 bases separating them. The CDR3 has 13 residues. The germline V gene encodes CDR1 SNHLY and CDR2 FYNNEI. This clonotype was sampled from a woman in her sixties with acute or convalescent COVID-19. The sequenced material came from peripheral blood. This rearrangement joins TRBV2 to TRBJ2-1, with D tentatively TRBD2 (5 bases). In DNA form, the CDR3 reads TGTGCCAGCAGTTCGGGAATATACAATGAGCAGTTCTTC. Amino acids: CASSSGIYNEQFF.